The TCR beta chain described here comes from a study of neurological immune-mediated disorders. Study-wide results and limits: No link was found between any clinical or MRI feature and the multiple sclerosis repertoire cluster.

TCRdb redid the calling of the 5' RACE reads with MiXCR, one entry per CDR3 protein. The table lists tens of thousands of distinct CDR3 sequences, approximately 5% of them singletons. Remarks on this clonotype: Antigen: not known.

Germline-derived CDR1 and CDR2 are SGHKS and YYEKEE (reference sequence). Trimming left V 0 bases short and J 4 bases short, with 9 bases between. The CDR3 totals 14 residues. The rearrangement joins TRBV5-5 to TRBJ2-3; D is perhaps TRBD2 (5 bases). This clonotype originated in a woman aged 25 to 39 with multiple sclerosis. Sequenced input: PBMCs. The CDR3, as DNA: TGTGCCAGCAGCTTGGCCTCCGGGGCAGATACGCAGTATTTT. Its protein product is CASSLASGADTQYF.